This T cell receptor beta chain comes out of a study of blood T cells in healthy people across ages. Then a second PCR, running about 6 to 12 cycles, was carried out with a sample-barcoded 5' primer and a J-beta primer mix. Sequencing recovered at least 2.5 million CDR3-containing paired-end reads from each sample. TCRdb reprocessed the 5' RACE reads via MiXCR and lists one record per CDR3 protein. The data contain roughly 1,800,000 distinct CDR3 sequences, around 48% of them singletons. General study points: Because donor CMV status was unknown, expanded clonotype changes were possibly confounded.

For every donor, a draw yielded ten milliliters of peripheral blood. About this clonotype: Its target is unknown.

This clonotype was sampled from a woman aged 35 to 49 in good health. Sequenced sample: blood.

CDR3 DNA: TGCAGTGCTAGAGATTGGGACGTCTACGAGCAGTACTTC. Translating it yields CSARDWDVYEQYF. The genes are TRBV20-1 and TRBJ2-7, with D perhaps TRBD1 or TRBD2 (5 bases each). CDR1 is DFQATT and CDR2 is SNEGSKA in the germline V gene (reference sequence). The CDR3 is made up of 13 amino acids. V was clipped by 0 bases and J by 3 bases, with 9 bases between them.